This T cell receptor (beta chain) was retrieved from a study of sequential checkpoint blockade in melanoma. Study information: First-line arms were nivolumab then ipilimumab, or the reverse, randomized 1:1. Both treatment sequences were followed by maintenance nivolumab.

The CDR3 length is 14 residues. Germline V gene sequence: CDR1 GTSNPN, CDR2 SVGIG (reference sequence). Trimming stripped 4 bases from V and 1 base from J, with 13 bases between. The treatment: randomized to nivolumab then ipilimumab (arm A) or the reverse (arm B). Live CD3+CD8+ CD19− CD56− cells were sorted from PBMCs. This table comes from immunoSEQ multiplex PCR, and its TCRdb copy is limited to in-frame clones, with some not included. The sample comprises around 25,000 clones, roughly four fifths of which are singletons, and around a tenth rests with the top ten. This sequence joins TRBV30 and TRBJ1-1; perhaps TRBD1 as D (6 bases). The sample here was CD8+ T cells sorted from blood (inferred from file names), taken from a patient given nivolumab and ipilimumab in sequence. The sequence came from a human donor with melanoma. The CDR3 bases are TGTGCCTGGAAGGCGACAGGCCCGAACACTGAAGCTTTCTTT. Translation: CAWKATGPNTEAFF.